This T cell receptor beta chain was identified in a study of shared clonotypes between healthy human individuals. The sorted-subset replicate PCRs were given about 210 ng DNA, which is approximately 30,000 T cell genomes. Assay: immunoSEQ multiplex PCR; the TCRdb copy retains only in-frame clones and omits some. This table holds about 1.5 million clones, nearly 99% found once. Study observations and caveats: A generally larger estimated richness was seen in naive subsets than in memory subsets.

Donors included only healthy HIV-negative adults lacking recent acute infections or vaccinations. Splitting the CD4+ cells yielded a CD45RA+ naive subset and a CD45RA-negative memory subset. From germline, CDR1 is MDHEN and CDR2 SYDVKM. Trimming took 5 bases from V and 1 from J; bases not matched to a gene: 8. The CDR3 runs to 17 residues. In the case of this clone: As yet, its antigen is unknown.

Sequencing input: naive CD4+ T cells sorted from blood. Subset specified: CD45RA+ positively selected. The V and J genes are TRBV28 and TRBJ2-7; 13 bases are a match to TRBD2. The clonotype originates from a man aged 30 to 45 in good health. Here the CDR3 DNA reads TGTGCCAGCAGTACCCGGACTAGCGGGAGTTTTTCCTACGAGCAGTACTTC. Translating it yields CASSTRTSGSFSYEQYF.